One and the same sample provided the 24 T cell receptor beta chains below, sequenced in a study of T cells in Graves' hyperthyroidism and ophthalmopathy. RNA transcripts gave rise to amplified TCR beta CDR3 regions. The HTBI set primed first-round TCR CDR3 RT-PCR. TCRdb used MiXCR to reprocess the multiplex PCR reads, holding one entry per CDR3 protein. The sample has hundreds of thousands of distinct CDR3 sequences, less than 45% seen once; the top ten hold less than 9%. The sample comprised peripheral blood or thyroid tissue (not recorded which). The receptor set was obtained from an adult man with Graves' disease, either hyperthyroidism or ophthalmopathy (not recorded which).

Comments on this clonotype: A clone one base away is much larger, so this may be a read error. The chain couples TRBV10-3 to TRBJ1-6; tentative D call: TRBD1 (5 bases). The length of the CDR3 is 11 residues. Between the trimmed V and J ends, which lost 5 bases and 11 bases, there was a span of 7 bases. The germline V gene encodes CDR1 ENHRY and CDR2 SYGVKD. The CDR3 bases are TGTGCCATCAGTTTGGGGGCACCCCTCCACTTT. It codes for CAISLGAPLHF.

Turning to this clonotype: A much more abundant neighbour one base away suggests this may be a read error. The chain uses TRBV15 and TRBJ1-3; D is unresolved. The CDR3 sequence is 13 residues long. CDR1 is LNHNV, CDR2 YYDKDF, per germline (reference sequence). V was clipped by 0 bases and J by 7 bases, with 7 bases between them. In nucleotides, the CDR3 is TGTGCCACCAGCAGAGATGGGTGGAACACCATATATTTT. Translating it yields CATSRDGWNTIYF. The whole variable domain, filled in from reference TRBV15 and TRBJ1-3, reads DAMVIQNPRYQVTQFGKPVTLSCSQTLNHNVMYWYQQKSSQAPKLLFHYYDKDFNNEADTPDNFQSRRPNTSFCFLDIRSPGLGDTAMYLCATSRDGWNTIYFGEGSWLTVV.

This clonotype showed up just a few times. The genes are TRBV6-5 and TRBJ2-7; 8 bases are a match to TRBD2. V lost 5 bases to trimming and J lost 3 bases; unmatched junction nucleotides: 6. Germline V gene data show CDR1 as MNHEY and CDR2 as SVGAGI. This CDR3 region has 14 residues. CDR3: CASSVWREDYEQYF. The CDR3 coding sequence is TGTGCCAGCAGTGTCTGGCGGGAGGACTACGAGCAGTACTTC.

This clonotype showed up just a few times. V usage is TRBV20-1 and J usage is TRBJ1-1, with D possibly being TRBD1 (6 bases). Trimming removed 3 bases at V and 1 base at J, with 12 bases between. This CDR3 is built from 14 residues. Germline CDR1 DFQATT, CDR2 SNEGSKA (reference sequence). In DNA, the CDR3 is TGCAGTGCTAGTTTGGGGGCGGCGAACACTGAAGCTTTCTTT. Translated, it gives CSASLGAANTEAFF.

This clonotype was seen more than once but under ten times. The chain is built from TRBV19 and TRBJ1-2, with D possibly matching TRBD1 (6 bases). Trimming took 8 bases from V and 3 from J, leaving 19 bases between them. This CDR3 contains 15 residues. Germline CDR1 and CDR2: LNHDA and SQIVND (reference sequence). The CDR3 sequence: CASLPGHGADYGYTF. In DNA, the CDR3 is TGTGCCAGTTTACCGGGACATGGAGCTGACTATGGCTACACCTTC.

On this clonotype: A junction boundary mismatches the germline segment, possibly from a read error. The chain links TRBV7-2 to TRBJ1-4; TRBD1 agrees at 8 bases. Germline lookup yields CDR1 SGHTA and CDR2 FQGNSA. This CDR3 has 18 residues. The CDR3: CASSPGTGADATNEKLFF. CDR3 DNA sequence: TGCGCCAGCAGCCCGGGGACAGGCGCCGACGCAACTAATGAAAAACTGTTTTTT.

The chain is built from TRBV7-3 and TRBJ1-2, with 9 nucleotides matching TRBD1. Germline CDR1 reads SGHTA; CDR2 reads FQGTGA. The CDR3 length is 19 residues. The V gene end was trimmed by 5 bases and the J gene end by 2 bases; junction bases not matched to a gene: 18. This CDR3 is CASSQDPNGGTGLNYGYTF. CDR3 coding DNA: TGTGCCAGCAGCCAAGATCCCAACGGGGGGACAGGGTTGAACTATGGCTACACCTTC.

The V and J genes are TRBV25-1 and TRBJ1-1; tentative D call: TRBD1 (5 bases). The V and J ends lost 1 base and 5 bases respectively, with 17 bases between them. The CDR3 loop spans 16 amino acids. The V gene's germline CDR1 is MGHDK and CDR2 SYGVNS. The CDR3 here is CASSESWGREETEAFF. The CDR3 DNA reads TGTGCCAGCAGTGAATCGTGGGGGAGGGAAGAGACTGAAGCTTTCTTT.

The rearrangement links TRBV20-1 to TRBJ1-1; D not resolved. Germline V CDR1 and CDR2: DFQATT, SNEGSKA (reference sequence). V lost 5 bases, J lost 4 bases, and 17 bases lay in between. This CDR3 has 14 amino acids. The CDR3 here is CSAGGMLQTTEAFF. DNA of the CDR3: TGCAGTGCTGGAGGGATGCTTCAGACCACTGAAGCTTTCTTT.

A remark on this clonotype: A read error may produce the germline difference seen at one junction end. This chain uses TRBV24-1 with TRBJ1-2; D unclear. The CDR3 is made up of 15 amino acids. CDR1 and CDR2 (germline): KGHDR, SFDVKD. CDR3 amino acids: CASSLSRRMDYGYTF. CDR3 nucleotide sequence: TGTGCCAGCAGTTTAAGCAGGCGGATGGACTATGGCTACACCTTC.

This clonotype was counted between two and nine times. The chain recombines TRBV7-2 with TRBJ1-3; 9 bases align to TRBD1. Germline CDR1 SGHTA, CDR2 FQGNSA. J gave up 7 bases and V 5 bases, and 12 bases lay outside the gene matches. The CDR3 has 16 residues. In DNA form, the CDR3 reads TGTGCCAGCAGCCCCCACTCGCGGACAGGGGTGAACACCATATATTTT. This encodes CASSPHSRTGVNTIYF.

In this sample, this clonotype turned up many times. J is TRBJ1-2 and V is TRBV10-3, with D hard to call. Germline CDR1 ENHRY, CDR2 SYGVKD. Trimming removed 3 bases from V and 3 bases from J, with 2 bases in between. The CDR3 loop spans 11 amino acids. The CDR3 DNA reads TGTGCCATCAGTGAAGACTATGGCTACACCTTC. It is translated as CAISEDYGYTF.

At least ten counts were recorded for this clonotype. This chain connects TRBV24-1 to TRBJ2-7; tentatively, D is TRBD1 (6 bases). Germline CDR1 and CDR2: KGHDR and SFDVKD. The length of the CDR3 is 16 residues. V was clipped by 3 bases and J by 9 bases, with 23 bases between them. CDR3 in amino acids: CATSDRRDTSPRGQYF. CDR3 nucleotide sequence: TGTGCCACCAGTGATCGACGGGACACGAGTCCTAGAGGGCAGTACTTC.

The sample holds many counts of this clonotype. CDR3 coding DNA: TGTGCCAGCAGCCTGGACAGCTATCAGCCCCAGCATTTT. This gives the protein CASSLDSYQPQHF. V gene TRBV7-9 combines with J gene TRBJ1-5; D might be TRBD1 (6 bases). The germline V and J ends were trimmed by 5 bases and 5 bases, with 10 bases remaining between them. The CDR3 has 13 residues. CDR1 SEHNR and CDR2 FQNEAQ come from the germline V gene (reference sequence).

This clonotype was seen many times. The CDR3 DNA reads as TGTGCCAGCAGCTCCATTACAGGGGGCTCTGGCTACACCTTC. Translated, it gives CASSSITGGSGYTF. This chain links TRBV7-2 with TRBJ1-2; 9 bases match TRBD1. This CDR3 region has 14 residues. J gave up 7 bases and V 4 bases, and 7 bases lay outside the gene matches. Germline V gene lookup returns CDR1 SGHTA and CDR2 FQGNSA. Full variable domain (remainder filled in from reference TRBV7-2 and TRBJ1-2): GAGVSQSPSNKVTEKGKDVELRCDPISGHTALYWYRQSLGQGLEFLIYFQGNSAPDKSGLPSDRFSAERTGGSVSTLTIQRTQQEDSAVYLCASSSITGGSGYTFGSGTRLTVV.

This clonotype was seen a few times. The chain employs TRBV11-2 and TRBJ1-1; 7 bases line up with TRBD1. V gave up 5 bases and J gave up 14 bases; unmatched junction bases: 8. The CDR3 has 11 residues. The germline V gene has CDR1 SGHAT and CDR2 FQNNGV. CDR3 nucleotide sequence: TGTGCCAGCAGCACGGGGACAGTAGTATTCTTT. Amino acids: CASSTGTVVFF.

This clonotype was detected a few times. The rearrangement joins TRBV4-1 to TRBJ1-4, with D possibly TRBD1 on 6 matching bases. The V end lost 1 base, the J end lost 7 bases, and 13 bases lay between the germline ends. The CDR3 runs to 15 residues. The V gene's germline CDR1 is MGHRA and CDR2 YSYEKL. CDR3 sequence reads: CASSQGEGGTEKLFF. The CDR3, as DNA: TGCGCCAGCAGCCAAGGCGAGGGGGGTACTGAAAAACTGTTTTTT.

The V and J genes are TRBV7-4 and TRBJ2-7, with 7 bases identical to TRBD1. The J segment lost 3 bases and the V segment lost 5 bases, leaving 7 bases of the junction unmatched. Germline-derived CDR1 and CDR2 are SGHVT and SQSDAQ. CDR3 size: 14 residues. The CDR3 here is CASSNRDSYYEQYF. In nucleotides, the CDR3 is TGTGCCAGCAGCAACCGGGACAGCTACTACGAGCAGTACTTC.

The sample holds many counts of this clonotype. This chain uses TRBV7-2 with TRBJ1-1; tentatively, D is TRBD1 (6 bases). Germline V CDR1 and CDR2: SGHTA, FQGNSA. Trimming shortened V by 3 bases and J by 1 base, and 9 bases separated the two germline ends. CDR3 length: 14 residues. The CDR3 DNA is TGTGCCAGCAGCTTCGACAGGACGAACACTGAAGCTTTCTTT. It translates to CASSFDRTNTEAFF.

This clonotype was picked up many times. The V gene is TRBV2, the J gene TRBJ1-5, with D tentatively TRBD1 (6 bases). The CDR3 length is 16 residues. Germline-derived CDR1 and CDR2 are SNHLY and FYNNEI. V was trimmed by 8 bases and J by 2 bases, leaving 19 bases between them. CDR3 nucleotides: TGTGCCAGCCAAGAGACAGGTAGGGGTGGCAATCAGCCCCAGCATTTT. Translation: CASQETGRGGNQPQHF.

In its sample, this clonotype was seen once. The V call is TRBV9, the J call TRBJ2-7, with D maybe TRBD2 (5 bases). CDR3 length: 16 residues. V dropped 4 bases and J dropped 0 bases, with 17 bases sitting between them. Looked up from germline, CDR1 is SGDLS and CDR2 is YYNGEE. For the CDR3, the DNA is TGTGCCAGCAGCCAAGATGTCCGACTACCCTCCTACGAGCAGTACTTC. It yields the protein CASSQDVRLPSYEQYF.

The rearrangement links TRBV20-1 to TRBJ1-1; TRBD1 matches at 7 bases. The CDR3 is made up of 14 amino acids. Germline V gene data show CDR1 as DFQATT and CDR2 as SNEGSKA (reference sequence). The CDR3 reads CKGQTGDGGTEAFF. CDR3 nucleotides: TGCAAGGGCCAAACAGGGGATGGTGGCACTGAAGCTTTCTTT.

The rearrangement joins TRBV15 to TRBJ2-2; D not resolved. Germline CDR1 and CDR2: LNHNV and YYDKDF (reference sequence). V was clipped by 0 bases and J by 7 bases, with 9 bases between them. The CDR3 sequence is 14 residues long. In nucleotides, the CDR3 is TGTGCCACCAGCAGAGATATAGTGGGCGGGGAGCTGTTTTTT. Amino acid sequence: CATSRDIVGGELFF.

This chain links TRBV20-1 with TRBJ2-5; 11 nucleotides match TRBD2. Germline V gene lookup returns CDR1 DFQATT and CDR2 SNEGSKA (reference sequence). CDR3 length: 17 residues. V lost 0 bases, J lost 3 bases, and 9 bases stayed unmatched. The CDR3: CSARDPSGTSGKETQYF. In nucleotides, the CDR3 is TGCAGTGCTAGAGATCCCAGCGGGACTAGCGGAAAAGAGACCCAGTACTTC.